This T cell receptor beta chain stems from a study of T cells in Graves' hyperthyroidism and ophthalmopathy. The CDR3 regions of TCR beta were amplified from RNA transcripts. HTBI primers were used for first-round RT-PCR of the TCR CDR3. MiXCR, applied by TCRdb to the multiplex PCR reads, yields one record per CDR3 protein. Altogether fewer than 900,000 distinct CDR3 sequences are present, roughly a sixth being singletons, with the ten largest covering 16%. CDR1 and CDR2 from the germline V gene are SGHRS and YFSETQ. With 4 bases clipped from V and 4 bases from J, the junction kept 12 bases outside the gene matches. There are 16 residues in the CDR3. This clonotype was seen only a few times. Its matching antigen is unknown. Findings and caveats of the study: Blood also contained most expanded thyroid clonotypes above 0.001. Prediction of ophthalmopathy progression came a median roughly 6.6 months pre-onset. By a 13 V-J model, ophthalmopathy was set apart from stable hyperthyroidism.

Sequencing used blood. The receptor was derived from a woman in her forties or fifties with Graves' hyperthyroidism that later progressed to Graves' ophthalmopathy. The chain couples TRBV5-1 to TRBJ2-3, with 7 bases matching TRBD2. In DNA, the CDR3 is TGCGCCAGCAGCCTCGACCTGACTAGCATGCCAGATACGCAGTATTTT. Translation: CASSLDLTSMPDTQYF.